This T cell receptor beta chain was identified during a study of blood T cell repertoires in COVID-19. Germline loops: CDR1 MNHEY, CDR2 SVGEGT. The germline V and J ends were trimmed by 0 bases and 5 bases, with 10 bases remaining between them. This CDR3 is built from 14 residues. Only in-frame clones appear in the TCRdb table, and some are missing; sequencing was by immunoSEQ multiplex PCR. There are a few hundred thousand clones in the sample; roughly 85% occur only once, and roughly 4.6% lies in the top ten. This sequence originates from a man in his 60s who had recovered from COVID-19. The specimen sequenced was peripheral blood. The chain has TRBV6-2 or TRBV6-3 and TRBJ2-5; no firm D call. DNA of the CDR3: TGTGCCAGCAGTTACTCGCGGCTAGTTGAGACCCAGTACTTC. Its protein product is CASSYSRLVETQYF.